This is a list of T cell receptor beta chains from one sample in a study of control samples from healthy donors and cancer patients. Generated by immunoSEQ multiplex PCR, the TCRdb table keeps only in-frame clones and is missing some. The sample includes 110,000 to 150,000 clones, about 89% seen only once; the top ten take 5.5% to 7.5%. Source material: blood. The source is a young man in good health. Both conserved end residues are part of each CDR3. A D gene is named only where the DNA matches it firmly. Clone size is stated in some rows and not others, as once, few, many or a class when expanded.

clone_size	d_call	v_call	j_call	cdr3_nt	cdr3_aa
.	.	TRBV3-1/TRBV3-2	TRBJ2-5	TGTGCCAGCAGCCAGGACCATGAGAGGGAGACCCAGTACTTC	CASSQDHERETQYF
.	.	TRBV7-2	TRBJ2-7	TGTGCCAGCAGCCCCCTCAGGGCGATCTCCTACGAGCAGTACTTC	CASSPLRAISYEQYF
once	.	TRBV7-3	TRBJ1-1	TGTGCCAGCAGAGAAGACTCCTGGGTCACTGAAGCTTTCTTT	CASREDSWVTEAFF
.	.	TRBV11-3	TRBJ2-3	TGTGCCAGCAGCTCCCCCAATCTAGCAGATACGCAGTATTTT	CASSSPNLADTQYF
.	.	TRBV28	TRBJ1-6	TGTGCCAGCAGTTTTGTGGGGAATTCACCCCTCCACTTT	CASSFVGNSPLHF
.	.	TRBV19	TRBJ1-5	TGTGCCAGTAGTATAGGCCGTGGTGGAGTTAATCAGCCCCAGCATTTT	CASSIGRGGVNQPQHF
.	TRBD1	TRBV4-1	TRBJ2-1	TGCGCCAGCAGCCAAGCGGACAGGGGGTTAGATGAGCAGTTCTTC	CASSQADRGLDEQFF
.	.	TRBV24-1	TRBJ2-7	TGTGCCACCAGGGAAGGGGACACCGCCTCCTACGAGCAGTACTTC	CATREGDTASYEQYF
few	.	TRBV4-1	TRBJ1-4	TGCGCCAGCAGCCAAGGAGATGAAAAACTGTTTTTT	CASSQGDEKLFF
few	TRBD2	TRBV7-8	TRBJ2-2	TGTGCCAGCAGCCTCGTATTGCTGCGGGGGGGCGATTCCGGGGAGCTGTTTTTT	CASSLVLLRGGDSGELFF
.	.	TRBV7-3	TRBJ2-2	TGTGCCAGCAGTATTATAAAGGGTGGGACCGGGGAGCTGTTTTTT	CASSIIKGGTGELFF
.	.	TRBV29-1	TRBJ1-1	TGCAGCGTCGAGGACAGCATGAACACTGAAGCTTTCTTT	CSVEDSMNTEAFF
.	.	TRBV6-2/TRBV6-3	TRBJ1-2	TGTGCCAGCAGTTACCTTTTCCCACACGGCTACACCTTC	CASSYLFPHGYTF
.	TRBD1	TRBV9	TRBJ2-2	TGTGCCAGCAGCGCGGGGACAGGGAGCCTTTTGACCGGGGAGCTGTTTTTT	CASSAGTGSLLTGELFF
.	.	TRBV6-5	TRBJ2-3	TGTGCCAGTTCAGGGGACACAGATACGCAGTATTTT	CASSGDTDTQYF
.	TRBD1	TRBV5-1	TRBJ2-7	TGCGCCAGCAGCGAGGGACAGGACTCCTACGAGCAGTACTTC	CASSEGQDSYEQYF
.	.	TRBV5-1	TRBJ2-1	TGCGCCAGCAGCTTGGTTCAGGGCTCCTACAATGAGCAGTTCTTC	CASSLVQGSYNEQFF
.	.	TRBV6-2/TRBV6-3	TRBJ2-3	TGTGCCAGCAGTGGCACCGGGACGACGCAGTATTTT	CASSGTGTTQYF